This is a list of T cell receptor beta chains from one sample in a study of cytomegalovirus exposure and HLA in healthy donors. Profiled with immunoSEQ multiplex PCR; TCRdb holds only in-frame clones, not every one. Of about 120,000 clones in the sample, under 90% were seen once. Sequenced input: PBMCs. The receptors were gathered from a woman aged 40-49 years in good health and CMV-seronegative. CDR3s include the opening cysteine and the closing phenylalanine or tryptophan. The order of the fields is V gene, D gene, clone size, CDR3 length, J gene, CDR3 protein, CDR3 DNA. The D gene is left open where the match is weak. A clone size is listed for some rows: how often the clone was seen (once, few, many), or a class if it is expanded.

TRBV2,TRBD2,-,16,TRBJ2-1,CASRDQREGPYNEQFF,TGTGCCAGCAGGGACCAGCGGGAGGGCCCCTACAATGAGCAGTTCTTC
TRBV28,TRBD1,-,15,TRBJ1-2,CVSSLLIDRGYGYTF,TGTGTCAGCAGTTTATTGATCGACAGGGGTTATGGCTACACCTTC
TRBV19,-,-,15,TRBJ2-2,CASSIIRGYTGELFF,TGTGCCAGTAGTATAATCAGGGGATACACCGGGGAGCTGTTTTTT
TRBV5-1,TRBD2,-,15,TRBJ2-5,CASSPSRGGAETQYF,TGCGCCAGCAGCCCCTCCCGGGGGGGGGCGGAGACCCAGTACTTC
TRBV5-4,TRBD1,-,14,TRBJ1-1,CASSLDRGNTEAFF,TGTGCCAGCAGCTTGGACAGGGGGAACACTGAAGCTTTCTTT
TRBV6-6,TRBD1,once,16,TRBJ1-2,CASSYHPGTGNYGYTF,TGTGCCAGCAGTTACCACCCGGGGACAGGGAACTATGGCTACACCTTC
TRBV7-2,TRBD1,-,14,TRBJ1-5,CASSQRQGLGPQHF,TGTGCCAGCAGCCAACGACAGGGCCTGGGGCCCCAGCATTTT
TRBV6-1,TRBD2,-,15,TRBJ2-1,CASSEPAGGLNEQFF,TGTGCCAGCAGTGAACCAGCGGGGGGTCTAAATGAGCAGTTCTTC
TRBV6-4,TRBD2,-,15,TRBJ2-1,CASSASGGASDEQFF,TGTGCCAGCAGTGCTAGCGGGGGGGCCTCAGATGAGCAGTTCTTC
TRBV28,TRBD1,-,13,TRBJ2-7,CASRTGGVYEQYF,TGTGCCAGCAGGACAGGGGGGGTTTACGAGCAGTACTTC
TRBV6-7,TRBD1,-,17,TRBJ1-2,CASSYLNGQGAVNGYTF,TGTGCCAGCAGTTACTTAAATGGACAGGGGGCGGTGAATGGCTACACCTTC
TRBV6-5,-,-,15,TRBJ2-5,CAIQRSYPGEGTQYF,TGTGCCATCCAGCGGTCTTATCCCGGAGAGGGGACCCAGTACTTC
TRBV27,TRBD1,-,15,TRBJ2-7,CASSPMGQEVYEQYF,TGTGCCAGCAGTCCAATGGGACAGGAGGTCTACGAGCAGTACTTC
TRBV7-3,TRBD1,-,19,TRBJ2-1,CASSPSLYHRGSFYNEQFF,TGTGCCAGCAGCCCCTCACTTTACCACAGGGGTTCGTTCTACAATGAGCAGTTCTTC
TRBV19,-,-,13,TRBJ2-2,CASRRENTGELFF,TGTGCCAGTAGACGGGAGAACACCGGGGAGCTGTTTTTT
TRBV28,-,-,15,TRBJ1-3,CASTLGLSSGNTIYF,TGTGCCAGCACCCTCGGTTTGAGCTCTGGAAACACCATATATTTT
TRBV11-3,-,-,14,TRBJ2-3,CASSLGASTDTQYF,TGTGCCAGCAGCCTAGGGGCGAGCACAGATACGCAGTATTTT
TRBV7-9,-,-,14,TRBJ1-1,CSSSLHGARTEAFF,TGTTCCAGCAGCTTGCATGGGGCTCGGACTGAAGCTTTCTTT
TRBV7-9,-,-,17,TRBJ1-2,CASSLRGWDKSNYGYTF,TGTGCCAGCAGCTTAAGGGGGTGGGACAAATCTAACTATGGCTACACCTTC
TRBV19,TRBD1,once,13,TRBJ1-2,CASQDRDPYGYTF,TGTGCCAGCCAGGACAGGGACCCCTATGGCTACACCTTC
TRBV21-1,-,-,18,TRBJ2-3,CASSKAHQGGGGPDTQYF,TGTGCCAGCAGCAAAGCCCACCAGGGGGGAGGTGGCCCAGATACGCAGTATTTT
TRBV5-4,-,-,12,TRBJ1-2,CASSSQGNGYTF,TGTGCCAGCAGCTCTCAGGGGAACGGCTACACCTTC
TRBV4-2,-,-,14,TRBJ2-3,CASSQDQSTDTQYF,TGTGCCAGCAGCCAAGATCAGAGCACAGATACGCAGTATTTT
TRBV9,TRBD2,once,13,TRBJ2-7,CASSPSGRYEQYF,TGTGCCAGCAGCCCAAGCGGGAGGTACGAGCAGTACTTC